This is a list of T cell receptor beta chains from one sample in a study of T cell repertoires in ileal Crohn's disease. The data were produced by immunoSEQ multiplex PCR, yet TCRdb's version contains in-frame clones alone and is incomplete. The sample shows over 6,000 clones, 60% to 75% of them seen only once. The specimen was ileal tissue. Every receptor here comes from an adult with Crohn's disease. The CDR3 runs from the conserved cysteine through the conserved F or W. The D gene is left open where the match is weak. Expanded clones get a size class; other rows say once, few or many, or leave the size out.

TRBJ1-6,NA,NA,TRBV7-2,CASSLACQALNSPLHF,TGTGCCAGCAGCTTAGCCTGTCAGGCCTTGAATTCACCCCTCCACTTT
TRBJ1-1,NA,NA,TRBV4-3,CASSRAGRTEAFF,TGCGCCAGCAGCCGGGCAGGGCGGACTGAAGCTTTCTTT
TRBJ1-2,TRBD1,once,TRBV7-2,CASSNPVTGYLYGYTF,TGTGCCAGCAGCAACCCCGTGACAGGGTATCTCTATGGCTACACCTTC
TRBJ1-1,TRBD1,NA,TRBV7-3,CASSLRGQVNSFF,TGTGCCAGCAGCCTAAGAGGACAGGTAAATTCTTTCTTT
TRBJ1-2,TRBD1,NA,TRBV19,CASSIDGQGIYGYTF,TGTGCCAGTAGTATAGATGGACAGGGGATCTATGGCTACACCTTC
TRBJ2-6,TRBD2,NA,TRBV5-1,CASFGGGGTSGANVLTF,TGCGCCAGTTTTGGGGGCGGGGGGACCTCTGGGGCCAACGTCCTGACTTTC
TRBJ2-3,TRBD2,NA,TRBV7-2,CASSLPTSGVDTQYF,TGTGCCAGCAGCCTACCGACTAGCGGAGTAGATACGCAGTATTTT
TRBJ1-2,TRBD1,few,TRBV5-1,CASSSNRGETYGYTF,TGCGCCAGCAGCTCTAACAGGGGGGAGACCTATGGCTACACCTTC
TRBJ2-5,NA,NA,TRBV29-1,CSAGLNPGETQYF,TGCAGCGCAGGACTGAACCCCGGAGAGACCCAGTACTTC
TRBJ2-7,TRBD2,NA,TRBV2,CASRGGRSGASYEQYF,TGTGCCAGCAGGGGGGGACGGAGCGGGGCCTCGTACGAGCAGTACTTC
TRBJ2-7,TRBD1,NA,TRBV4-3,CASSQDDRGSYEQYF,TGCGCCAGCAGCCAAGACGACAGGGGTAGCTACGAGCAGTACTTC
TRBJ2-2,NA,NA,TRBV28,CASSLGGTPNTGELFF,TGTGCCAGCAGTCTGGGGGGGACACCCAACACCGGGGAGCTGTTTTTT
TRBJ2-2,TRBD1,few,TRBV4-3,CASSQVGTGYAGELFF,TGCGCCAGCAGCCAAGTTGGGACAGGGTACGCCGGGGAGCTGTTTTTT
TRBJ1-2,NA,NA,TRBV10-3,CAIRQGPHNYGYTF,TGTGCCATCAGGCAGGGGCCTCATAACTATGGCTACACCTTC
TRBJ1-1,NA,NA,TRBV25-1,CAYTGGGPTEAFF,TGTGCCTACACCGGGGGGGGGCCCACTGAAGCTTTCTTT
TRBJ1-2,NA,NA,TRBV7-9,CASTRTGYYGYTF,TGTGCCAGCACCCGGACGGGGTACTATGGCTACACCTTC
TRBJ2-7,NA,NA,TRBV6-5,CASSFIHEQYF,TGTGCCAGCAGTTTTATCCACGAGCAGTACTTC
TRBJ1-1,NA,once,TRBV7-2,CASSYDRSGAFF,TGTGCCAGCAGCTATGACAGGTCCGGAGCTTTCTTT
TRBJ1-4,TRBD1,NA,TRBV5-1,CASRSDREDGKLFF,TGCGCCAGCAGGTCAGACAGGGAAGACGGAAAACTGTTTTTT
TRBJ1-2,TRBD1,NA,TRBV19,CASSTSQGTRSGYTF,TGTGCCAGTAGTACCTCACAGGGGACTCGCTCCGGCTACACCTTC
TRBJ2-2,TRBD1,few,TRBV25-1,CAIPDRVVCSTGELFF,TGTGCCATACCGGACAGGGTGGTGTGTAGCACCGGGGAGCTGTTTTTT
TRBJ2-3,TRBD2,few,TRBV27,CASSPSGGTDTQYF,TGTGCCAGCAGTCCTAGCGGGGGCACAGATACGCAGTATTTT
TRBJ1-1,NA,NA,TRBV20-1,CSARDTGEAFF,TGCAGTGCTAGAGATACCGGTGAAGCTTTCTTT
TRBJ2-5,TRBD2,NA,TRBV7-2,CASNLAGGPEETQYF,TGTGCCAGCAATCTAGCGGGGGGGCCTGAGGAGACCCAGTACTTC
TRBJ1-5,TRBD1,once,TRBV4-1,CASSQAGGGGQPQHF,TGCGCCAGCAGCCAAGCAGGGGGCGGGGGTCAGCCCCAGCATTTT
TRBJ1-4,NA,medium-sized,TRBV10-3,CAISGSPGREGEKLFF,TGTGCCATCAGTGGTTCTCCGGGACGGGAGGGTGAAAAACTGTTTTTT
TRBJ2-4,NA,NA,TRBV28,CASSSLTLAKNIQYF,TGTGCCAGCAGTTCCCTGACATTAGCCAAAAACATTCAGTACTTC
TRBJ2-1,TRBD2,NA,TRBV4-1,CASSQETGTIYNEQFF,TGCGCCAGCAGCCAGGAGACCGGGACTATATACAATGAGCAGTTCTTC
TRBJ1-3,NA,NA,TRBV28,CASSIPGSSSGNTIYF,TGTGCCAGCAGTATCCCCGGGAGTTCCTCTGGAAACACCATATATTTT
TRBJ2-2,TRBD2,few,TRBV10-1,CASSPPGLAGGANTGELFF,TGCGCCAGCAGTCCCCCGGGACTAGCGGGGGGGGCGAACACCGGGGAGCTGTTTTTT
TRBJ2-5,TRBD2,NA,TRBV9,CASSPGASGIGAQYF,TGTGCCAGCAGCCCCGGGGCTAGCGGGATTGGGGCCCAGTACTTC
TRBJ2-1,TRBD2,once,TRBV7-2,CASSELAGGPGYNEQFF,TGTGCCAGCAGCGAACTAGCGGGGGGGCCCGGATACAATGAGCAGTTCTTC
TRBJ2-7,TRBD2,NA,TRBV11-3,CASSYAGTSSYEQYF,TGTGCCAGCAGCTATGCCGGGACTAGCTCCTACGAGCAGTACTTC
TRBJ2-5,NA,NA,TRBV13,CASSSTGLETQYF,TGTGCCAGCAGCTCTACAGGGCTGGAGACCCAGTACTTC